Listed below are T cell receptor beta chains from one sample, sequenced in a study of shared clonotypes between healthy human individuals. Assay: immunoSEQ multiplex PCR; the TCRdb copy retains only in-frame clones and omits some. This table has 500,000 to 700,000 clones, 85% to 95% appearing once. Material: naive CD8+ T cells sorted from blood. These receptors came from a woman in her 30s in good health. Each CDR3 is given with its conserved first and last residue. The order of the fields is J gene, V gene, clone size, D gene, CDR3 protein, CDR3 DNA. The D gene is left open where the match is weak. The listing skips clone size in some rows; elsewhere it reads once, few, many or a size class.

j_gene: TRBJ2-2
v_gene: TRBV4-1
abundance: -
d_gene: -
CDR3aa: CASSQVVSTGELFF
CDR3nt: TGCGCCAGCAGCCAAGTAGTCTCCACCGGGGAGCTGTTTTTT

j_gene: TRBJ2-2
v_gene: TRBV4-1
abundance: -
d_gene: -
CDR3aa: CASSHSRVPTGELFF
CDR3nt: TGCGCCAGCAGCCACTCCAGGGTTCCCACCGGGGAGCTGTTTTTT

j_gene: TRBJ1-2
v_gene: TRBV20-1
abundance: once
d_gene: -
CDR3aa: CSARDMGPYTF
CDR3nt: TGCAGTGCTAGAGATATGGGCCCCTACACCTTC

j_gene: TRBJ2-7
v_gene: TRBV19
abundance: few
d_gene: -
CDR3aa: CASSPEGRHEQYF
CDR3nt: TGTGCCAGTAGTCCGGAGGGGCGCCACGAGCAGTACTTC

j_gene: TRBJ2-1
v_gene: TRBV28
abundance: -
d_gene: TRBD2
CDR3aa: CASSFWGGSANNEQFF
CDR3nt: TGTGCCAGCAGTTTTTGGGGCGGGAGCGCGAACAATGAGCAGTTCTTC

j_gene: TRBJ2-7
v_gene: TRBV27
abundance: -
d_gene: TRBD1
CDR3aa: CASSLSKGQGAYEQYF
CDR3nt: TGTGCCAGCAGTTTATCGAAGGGACAGGGGGCCTACGAGCAGTACTTC

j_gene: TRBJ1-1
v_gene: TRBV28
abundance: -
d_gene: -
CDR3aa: CASSLSLWTLNTEAFF
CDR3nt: TGTGCCAGCAGTTTATCCCTATGGACATTGAACACTGAAGCTTTCTTT

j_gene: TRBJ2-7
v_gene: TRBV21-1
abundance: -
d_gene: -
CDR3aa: CASSNRANRDRESEQYF
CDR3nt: TGTGCCAGCAGCAATCGCGCAAACCGGGACAGGGAATCCGAGCAGTACTTC

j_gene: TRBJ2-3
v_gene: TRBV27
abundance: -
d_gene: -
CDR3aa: CASSDPPGGTDTQYF
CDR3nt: TGTGCCAGCAGCGACCCCCCGGGAGGCACAGATACGCAGTATTTT

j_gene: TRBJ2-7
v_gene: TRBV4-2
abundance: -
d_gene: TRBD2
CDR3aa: CASTSGYEQYF
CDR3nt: TGTGCCAGCACTAGCGGGTACGAGCAGTACTTC

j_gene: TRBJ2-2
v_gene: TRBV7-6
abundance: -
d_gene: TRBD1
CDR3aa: CASSLTGTGHVTGELFF
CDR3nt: TGTGCCAGCAGCTTGACCGGGACAGGGCACGTCACCGGGGAGCTGTTTTTT

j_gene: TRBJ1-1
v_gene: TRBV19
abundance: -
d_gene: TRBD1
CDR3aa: CASSIVGQGNTEAFF
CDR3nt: TGTGCCAGTAGTATAGTGGGACAGGGGAACACTGAAGCTTTCTTT

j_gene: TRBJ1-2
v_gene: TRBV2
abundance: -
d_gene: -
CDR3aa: CASTGTEDYGYTF
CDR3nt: TGTGCCAGCACCGGGACGGAGGATTATGGCTACACCTTC

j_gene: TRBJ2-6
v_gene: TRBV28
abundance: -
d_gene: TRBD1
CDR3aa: CASSSGTVLSGANVLTF
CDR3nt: TGTGCCAGCAGTTCCGGGACAGTTTTATCCGGGGCCAACGTCCTGACTTTC

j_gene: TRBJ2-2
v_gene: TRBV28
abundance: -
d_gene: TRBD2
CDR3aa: CASKAGANGELFF
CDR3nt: TGTGCCAGCAAAGCGGGGGCGAACGGGGAGCTGTTTTTT

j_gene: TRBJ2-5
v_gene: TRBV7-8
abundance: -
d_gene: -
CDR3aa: CASSLAGGFETQYF
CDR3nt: TGTGCCAGCAGCTTAGCAGGGGGTTTTGAGACCCAGTACTTC

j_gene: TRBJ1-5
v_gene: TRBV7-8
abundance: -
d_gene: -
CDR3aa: CASSYNWNSNQPQHF
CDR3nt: TGTGCCAGCAGCTATAATTGGAATAGCAATCAGCCCCAGCATTTT

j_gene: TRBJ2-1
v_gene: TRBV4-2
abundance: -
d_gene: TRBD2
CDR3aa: CASSRRLLAGVDNEQFF
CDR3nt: TGTGCCAGCAGCCGTCGCCTTCTAGCGGGAGTCGACAATGAGCAGTTCTTC

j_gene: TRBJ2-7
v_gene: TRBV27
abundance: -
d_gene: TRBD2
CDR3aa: CASSFALLAGGRGHYEQYF
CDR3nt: TGTGCCAGCAGTTTCGCCCTCTTAGCGGGAGGGCGTGGGCACTACGAGCAGTACTTC

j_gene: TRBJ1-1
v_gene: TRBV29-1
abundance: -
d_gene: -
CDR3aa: CSVETGAFF
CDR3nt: TGCAGCGTTGAAACTGGTGCTTTCTTT

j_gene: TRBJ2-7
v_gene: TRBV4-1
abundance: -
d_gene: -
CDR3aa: CASSLRRGPYEQYF
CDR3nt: TGCGCCAGCAGCTTACGTCGGGGGCCCTACGAGCAGTACTTC

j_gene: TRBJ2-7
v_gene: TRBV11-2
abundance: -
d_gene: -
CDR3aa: CASSLEGRNTYEQYF
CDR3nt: TGTGCCAGCAGCTTAGAGGGTAGGAACACCTACGAGCAGTACTTC

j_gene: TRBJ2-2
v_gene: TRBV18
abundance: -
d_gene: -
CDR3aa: CASSTLGENTGELFF
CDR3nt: TGTGCCAGCTCAACCCTCGGGGAGAACACCGGGGAGCTGTTTTTT

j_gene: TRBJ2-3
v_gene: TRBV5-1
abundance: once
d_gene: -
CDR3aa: CASSGEQGGSDTQYF
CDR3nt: TGCGCCAGCAGCGGGGAACAGGGTGGGTCAGATACGCAGTATTTT

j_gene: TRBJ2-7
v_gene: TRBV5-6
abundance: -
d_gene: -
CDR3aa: CASSLGLKAYEQYF
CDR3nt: TGTGCCAGCAGCTTAGGACTCAAGGCCTACGAGCAGTACTTC

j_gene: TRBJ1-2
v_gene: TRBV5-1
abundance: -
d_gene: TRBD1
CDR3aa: CASTTHWDSHGYTF
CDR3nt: TGCGCCAGCACCACTCATTGGGACAGTCATGGCTACACCTTC

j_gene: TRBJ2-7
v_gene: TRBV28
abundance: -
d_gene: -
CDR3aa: CASMAGNSYEQYF
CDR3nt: TGTGCCAGCATGGCGGGAAACTCCTACGAGCAGTACTTC

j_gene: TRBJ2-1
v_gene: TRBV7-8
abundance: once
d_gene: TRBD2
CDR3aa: CASSSSLAGGYNEQFF
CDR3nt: TGTGCCAGCAGCTCCTCACTAGCGGGAGGGTACAATGAGCAGTTCTTC

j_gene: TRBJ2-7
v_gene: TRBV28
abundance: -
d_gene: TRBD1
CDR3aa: CASRGTGAYEQYF
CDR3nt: TGTGCCAGCAGGGGAACAGGGGCCTACGAGCAGTACTTC

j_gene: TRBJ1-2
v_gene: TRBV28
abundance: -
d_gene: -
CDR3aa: CASSSTHRDHGYTF
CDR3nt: TGTGCCAGCAGCTCCACCCACAGGGACCATGGCTACACCTTC

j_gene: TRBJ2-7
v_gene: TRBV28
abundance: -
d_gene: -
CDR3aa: CASNIQSINYEQYF
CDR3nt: TGTGCCAGCAACATCCAATCCATAAACTACGAGCAGTACTTC

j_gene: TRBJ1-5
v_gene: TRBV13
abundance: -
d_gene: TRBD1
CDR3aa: CASSRSTGGEDQPQHF
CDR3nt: TGTGCCAGCAGCCGATCAACAGGGGGCGAAGATCAGCCCCAGCATTTT

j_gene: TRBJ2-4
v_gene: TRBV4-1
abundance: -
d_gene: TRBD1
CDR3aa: CASSQGTGDFIQYF
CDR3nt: TGCGCCAGCAGCCAAGGGACAGGGGATTTCATTCAGTACTTC

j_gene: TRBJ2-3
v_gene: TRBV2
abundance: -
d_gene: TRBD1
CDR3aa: CARDRGADTQYF
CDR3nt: TGTGCCAGGGACAGGGGGGCAGATACGCAGTATTTT

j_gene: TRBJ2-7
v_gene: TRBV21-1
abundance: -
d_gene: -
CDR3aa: CASSNLRDRAPHEQYF
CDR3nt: TGTGCCAGCAGCAACCTAAGGGACAGGGCCCCCCACGAGCAGTACTTC

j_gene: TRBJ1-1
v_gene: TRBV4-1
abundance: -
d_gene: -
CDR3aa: CASSQGVWVGSRNTEAFF
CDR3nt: TGCGCCAGCAGCCAAGGGGTCTGGGTTGGAAGTCGGAACACTGAAGCTTTCTTT

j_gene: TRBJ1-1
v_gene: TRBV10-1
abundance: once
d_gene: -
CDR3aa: CASSLDLTEAFF
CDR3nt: TGCGCCAGCAGCCTAGATCTTACTGAAGCTTTCTTT

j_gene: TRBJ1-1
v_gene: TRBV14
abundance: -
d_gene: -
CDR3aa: CASSPSPGRLNTEAFF
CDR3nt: TGTGCCAGCAGCCCGTCCCCGGGCAGGTTGAACACTGAAGCTTTCTTT

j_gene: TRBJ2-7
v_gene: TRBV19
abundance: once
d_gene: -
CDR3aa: CASSITAGYEQYF
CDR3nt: TGTGCCAGTAGTATTACTGCGGGATACGAGCAGTACTTC

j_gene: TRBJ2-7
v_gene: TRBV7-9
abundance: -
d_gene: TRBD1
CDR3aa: CASSPPGTGGHEQYF
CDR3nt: TGTGCCAGCAGCCCCCCCGGGACAGGGGGCCACGAGCAGTACTTC

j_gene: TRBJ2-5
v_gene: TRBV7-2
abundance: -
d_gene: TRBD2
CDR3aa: CASSLIAGEWGETQYF
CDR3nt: TGTGCCAGCAGCTTAATCGCGGGAGAATGGGGAGAGACCCAGTACTTC

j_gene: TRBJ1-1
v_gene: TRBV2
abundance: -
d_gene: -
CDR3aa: CASGGPGLAFGAFF
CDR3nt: TGTGCCAGCGGGGGGCCAGGGCTAGCTTTCGGGGCTTTCTTT

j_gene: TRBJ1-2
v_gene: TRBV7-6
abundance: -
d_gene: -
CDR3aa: CASSLEASATHYGYTF
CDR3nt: TGTGCCAGCAGCTTAGAGGCGTCAGCGACACACTATGGCTACACCTTC

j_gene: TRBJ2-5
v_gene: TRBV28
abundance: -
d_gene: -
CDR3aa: CASSAQVRVGAPRATQYF
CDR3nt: TGTGCCAGCAGTGCACAAGTCAGGGTGGGTGCCCCGCGGGCGACCCAGTACTTC

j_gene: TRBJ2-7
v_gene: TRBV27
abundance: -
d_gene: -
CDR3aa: CASSTTGLEQYF
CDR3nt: TGTGCCAGCAGTACCACCGGGCTCGAGCAGTACTTC

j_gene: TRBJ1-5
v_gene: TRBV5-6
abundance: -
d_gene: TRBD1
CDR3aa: CASSSTGNQPQHF
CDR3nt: TGTGCCAGCAGCTCGACAGGGAATCAGCCCCAGCATTTT

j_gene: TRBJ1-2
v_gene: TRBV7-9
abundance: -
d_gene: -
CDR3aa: CASSSPRAGLGGYGYTF
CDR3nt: TGTGCCAGCAGCTCCCCCCGGGCAGGCCTTGGGGGTTATGGCTACACCTTC

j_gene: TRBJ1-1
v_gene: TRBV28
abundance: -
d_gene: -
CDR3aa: CASMDNSNTEAFF
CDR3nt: TGTGCCAGCATGGACAATTCGAACACTGAAGCTTTCTTT

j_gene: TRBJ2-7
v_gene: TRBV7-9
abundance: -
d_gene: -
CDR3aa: CASSGSGTVGYEQYF
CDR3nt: TGTGCCAGCAGCGGATCCGGAACAGTAGGTTACGAGCAGTACTTC

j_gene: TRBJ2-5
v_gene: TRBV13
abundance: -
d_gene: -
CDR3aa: CASSSRLELREQYF
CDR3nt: TGTGCCAGCAGCTCCCGACTTGAATTGAGGGAGCAGTACTTC